The clone carrying this T cell receptor beta chain was recorded a few times. Antigen: not known. The sample belongs to a study of T cell responses to AZD1222 COVID-19 vaccine. Study-level points and caveats: With dominance at 160-218 and 743-854, vaccine-associated CD4 TCRs spanned spike. Vaccination with two AZD1222 doses was followed by a rise in Spike-specific TCR breadth and depth. Clonal diversity may have been underestimated, and the donors were mostly white British, with more females than males. At study baseline, merely roughly 6 AZD1222 recipients were seropositive.

The table came from immunoSEQ multiplex PCR; TCRdb's copy has only in-frame clones and leaves some out. Seen here are 140,000 to 150,000 clones, roughly nine tenths observed once, and the top ten hold about 4.7%. The CDR3 is 14 amino acids. The V and J ends lost 0 bases and 5 bases respectively, with 8 bases between them. From germline, CDR1 is SGHTA and CDR2 FQGTGA. This TCR was recovered from an adult in good health. The source was peripheral blood, collected on day 0 of AZD1222 vaccination. The chain has TRBV7-3 and TRBJ2-1, with a tentative D call TRBD2 (6 bases). In DNA, the CDR3 is TGTGCCAGCAGCTTAACGGGGGGAAACAATGAGCAGTTCTTC. It translates to CASSLTGGNNEQFF. Based on the CDR3 plus reference TRBV7-3 and TRBJ2-1, the full variable domain is GAGVSQTPSNKVTEKGKYVELRCDPISGHTALYWYRQSLGQGPEFLIYFQGTGAADDSGLPNDRFFAVRPEGSVSTLKIQRTERGDSAVYLCASSLTGGNNEQFFGPGTRLTVL.